There are many counts of the clone carrying this T cell receptor beta chain. Its antigen remains unidentified. Individual cDNA molecules received unique molecular identifiers during library preparation. TCRdb re-called the 5' RACE reads through MiXCR, storing one row per CDR3 protein. The table lists tens of thousands of distinct CDR3 sequences, around an eighth of them singletons. CDR1 and CDR2 (germline): LGHDT, YNNKEL (reference sequence). This CDR3 has 17 residues. J lost 0 bases, V lost 1 base, and 4 bases had no gene match. The sample originates from a study of early T cells in non-severe SARS-CoV-2 infection. General study results and limits: Anti-spike CD8 specificities were favored by VDJdb matching, whose results missed private and CD4 specificities.

The TCR was taken from an adult who was a healthcare worker with PCR-confirmed SARS-CoV-2 infection or an uninfected control (not recorded which). Sequencing was done on a sample of whole blood. The gene calls are TRBV3-1 and TRBJ2-2, with 8 positions matching TRBD2. In DNA, the CDR3 is TGTGCCAGCAGCCAAGCAGGCGGGAGGTCGAACACCGGGGAGCTGTTTTTT. Encoded protein: CASSQAGGRSNTGELFF.